What follows describes a single T cell receptor beta chain. The antigen this receptor binds is unknown. Base qualities are not recorded, but no much larger clone differs from it by a single base. Spanning cysteine to phenylalanine, the CDR3 consists of 16 amino acids. The DNA shown is the 48-base CDR3, in frame from base 1. Taken from the germline V gene (reference sequence), the CDR1 and CDR2 loops are SEHNR and FQNEAQ. This specimen belongs to a study of cytomegalovirus exposure and HLA in healthy donors (dated by TCRdb to 2016 to 2017). Turning to the overall study: In an earlier analysis of several hundred of the donors, 250 to 350 Gb of sequence data and about 110 million unique TCR beta sequences from approximately 180 million T cells were reported. About 300 gigabases of sequencing data and approximately 80 million unique TCR sequences were included in an early release covering about 600 HLA-typed donors. Among the roughly 400 genotyped donors, around 79% belonged to the genetic ancestry cluster associated with self-reported Caucasian donors. The study aimed to test whether signatures of past pathogen exposure could be identified by cataloging public T cell receptors. The study used immunosequencing to profile the T cell repertoires of under 700 subjects and linked those repertoires to cytomegalovirus serostatus. Besides the first cohort of roughly 660 subjects, a separate validation cohort made up of roughly 130 different subjects was used. High-throughput TCR immunosequencing, statistical association of individual TCRs with disease status, and machine learning were combined to predict cytomegalovirus infection status. A later analysis re-analyzed previously published TCR beta repertoires from roughly 600 donors and added high-resolution HLA genotyping to study TCR occurrence patterns. Rather than using new phenotypic data, the later analysis identified candidate immune exposures from TCR beta sequences and from how often those sequences occurred across donors. An earlier analysis of 587 of the donors applied high-throughput TCR beta sequencing to assess whether each TCR beta V gene segment acted as functional or pseudogenic. Donor age, sex, ethnicity and CMV serostatus were compiled together with the repertoire data. A later genetic analysis used genome-wide SNP genotypes for about 65% of the roughly 670 donors, treating that subset as a discovery cohort. All discovery cohort repertoires had been generated using a single sequencing platform. Both class I and class II loci were covered by HLA typing, at four-digit resolution. Typing coverage varied by locus: about 620-640 donors for A, B, C, DRB1 and DQB1; under 550 for DQA1; over 600 for DPA1; 450 to 480 for DPB1. Because of strong linkage in the cohort, a few DR-DQ haplotypes were treated as single units for association and clustering. On average, around 240,000 unique TCR beta nucleotide sequences were sequenced per donor among about 400 genotyped donors of the cohort, with roughly 18% of those sequences being non-productive. Results and caveats for the whole study, not just this receptor: A later analysis found that most CMV-associated TCR beta chains appeared HLA-restricted, with HLA associations seemingly driven largely by CMV exposure. In this cohort, only TCR beta chains were sequenced, and detectable features were limited by the absence of alpha or paired-chain data. A further reported finding was that TCR beta sequences accurately predicted the HLA-A and HLA-B alleles for most subjects in the first cohort. HLA typing was unavailable for some donors at each locus, so association tests used only the typed subset. Some IMGT-functional V segments, including TRBV6-2 and TRBV6-3, could not be distinguished by the 87-base-pair reads and were therefore excluded. Most TCR sequences were seen in very few donors, while some public TCRs were found in many individuals. In a later analysis, TCR association rates were found to vary across HLA loci, with the most associated TCRs seen for DRB1 alleles and the fewest for HLA-C alleles. Because counts were too low, seventeen rarely observed V segments, including chromosome 9 orphons, were excluded from the earlier analysis of some 540 of the donors. The authors suggested that the approach could potentially be generalized to other disease states and immunological phenotypes. In an earlier analysis of approximately 590 of the donors, most TCR beta V segments appeared in productive rearrangements about 87% or about 30% of the time, broadly matching IMGT annotations. Roughly uniform sequencing depth across donors was assumed in presence/absence analyses, although this assumption may not hold. The sequencing pipeline was judged likely to have produced a cluster of highly shared sequence variants as a technical artifact. In vitro tests confirmed that three of the cytomegalovirus-associated TCR beta chains recognize cytomegalovirus antigens. A later genetic analysis associated a missense DCLRE1C variant with V-gene and J-gene trimming of TCR beta chains, and an independent cohort replicated the association. Compared with the roughly 710-donor mean, donors in an Asian-associated ancestry cluster had fewer N-insertions in productive TCRs, according to a later genetic analysis. In both the original and validation cohorts, the classifier was reported to diagnose cytomegalovirus status with high specificity and sensitivity. Compared with equally common non-associated chains, HLA-associated TCR beta chains in a later analysis were more clonally expanded and had lower generation probabilities. A later analysis associated some 17,000 TCR beta sequences with specific HLA alleles at a false discovery rate of 0.05. In a later analysis, several top co-occurrence clusters were reported to appear linked to parvovirus B19, influenza, CMV and Epstein-Barr virus. The only immune exposure information available for the cohort was CMV serostatus. Correlated functional status among segregating V segments might be attributable to linkage disequilibrium, but an unknown experimental factor could not be ruled out. Assigning TCR associations to individual alleles was difficult when HLA alleles, especially DR and DQ, strongly co-occurred. The study gave a list of 150 to 200 TCR beta chains associated with cytomegalovirus.

In total, approximately 700 healthy bone marrow donors made up the cohort. Cohort members were all nominally healthy when sampled, although unrecorded immune exposures were likely present. The donor tested CMV seropositive and was one of the 289 seropositive cohort members. Each donor provided a peripheral blood sample, and peripheral blood mononuclear cells were used for TCR beta sequencing. The Qiagen DNeasy Blood Extraction Kit was used to extract genomic DNA from the blood cell samples. The library relied on the immunoSEQ multiplex PCR assay. For the multiplex PCR, a mixture combining 60 forward primers for TCR Vbeta segments and 13 reverse primers for TCR Jbeta segments was used. Amplification of the CDR3 region of rearranged TCR beta genes was performed with a multiplex PCR assay on genomic DNA. On the Illumina HiSeq System, the amplified TCR beta libraries were sequenced as 87-base-pair reads. The paper's data handling went like this. A later analysis counted tens of millions of unique TCR beta chains across the 650 to 700 repertoires, and around 12 million of these chains were shared by at least two donors. Raw reads were error-corrected and collapsed into unique sequences by a nearest-neighbor algorithm in which closely related sequences were merged to remove PCR and sequencing errors. To assign V, D and J gene segments, CDR3 sequences were aligned to IMGT reference sequences. For a sequence to be retained, a match of at least six nucleotides to both a V gene segment and a J gene segment was required. Rearrangements were classified as productive when the CDR3 lacked stop codons and remained in frame with V and J, and all other rearrangements were classified as non-productive. CDR3 was defined according to IMGT convention as the region running from the second conserved V-encoded cysteine to the conserved J-encoded phenylalanine. The earlier analysis of some 580 of the donors excluded any sequence lacking an unambiguous match to a single V gene segment. In an earlier analysis of approximately 560 of the donors, a V segment was called functional when productive rearrangements were above 56.7%, and segregating when the standard deviation between donors exceeded 5%. A statistical classification framework was built to diagnose cytomegalovirus status from the catalog of TCR beta chain sequences. In a later analysis, TCR nucleotide sequences were compared against IMGT/GENE-DB human TR gene sequences so that V and J genes could be assigned. Using the TCRdist pipeline, a later analysis assigned CDR3 sequences along with most-parsimonious VDJ recombination scenarios. A later analysis defined each TCR beta chain by its CDR3 amino acid sequence plus V-gene family, and excluded reads lacking a unique V-gene family. To address suspected cross-contamination and a sequencing artifact, a later analysis removed approximately 600 highly shared, low-generation-probability nucleotide sequences. For each public chain, a later analysis derived a clonal expansion index from normalized ranks of inferred template counts within each repertoire. Generation probabilities in a later analysis came from a VDJ recombination model fitted to out-of-frame rearrangements, and those results were checked against IGoR. A later analysis scored TCR-TCR, TCR-HLA and TCR-CMV co-occurrence with hypergeometric tests, applying a repertoire-size bias correction to TCR pairs. A later analysis estimated false discovery rates by permuting HLA or CMV assignments 20 times. In a later analysis, co-occurring TCRs were grouped with DBSCAN, and TCRdist sequence similarity was added when clustering was performed within HLA-allele-positive subsets. Repertoires with fewer than 30,000 or more than 120,000 public chains, plus five repertoires with anomalous nucleotide sharing, were excluded from co-occurrence clustering. Not all clones reach the TCRdb copy of this immuneACCESS table, which keeps in-frame sequences only. Checked studies attribute under half of the gap to unresolved V genes and leave the rest unexplained. V and J calls and clone size are copied from that table; D and trimming were computed from the DNA. Here the sample has approximately 130,000 clones; around 85% occur a single time. The ten largest account for approximately 6.4% of the sample.

The chain is made from TRBV7-9 and TRBJ2-7; 7 bases in between match TRBD1. The TCR was taken from a woman in her 30s in good health and CMV-seropositive. Material: PBMCs. CDR3 protein: CATALLPRQGDYEQYF. At the DNA level, the sequence is TGTGCTACAGCCCTTCTTCCTCGACAGGGCGACTACGAGCAGTACTTC.